A selection of T cell receptor beta chains follows, all from one sample in a study of T-cell memory formation after mild COVID-19. Using its own MiXCR run on the 5' RACE reads, TCRdb lists one record per CDR3 protein. The repertoire holds 350,000 or so distinct CDR3 sequences, 10% to 15% seen once, with about 21% in the top ten. Material for sequencing was PBMCs or a T cell subset sorted from them (not recorded which). The receptor source for this set is a man younger than 30 who had mild COVID-19 (a few samples of this study predate the infection). Cell type and time point are not known. Each CDR3 is given with its conserved first and last residue. The order of the fields is V gene, CDR3 protein.

>TRBV6-6
CASSGGQDVSYEQYF
>TRBV7-2
CASSFLGLAGYPDTQYF
>TRBV12-3/TRBV12-4
CASKSRSQPQHF
>TRBV7-8
CASSLSRARRFYGYTF
>TRBV12-3/TRBV12-4
CASSSQGSVNSPLHF
>TRBV4-3
CASSQDLATNVQYF
>TRBV7-9
CASSLEWTPNTGELFF
>TRBV18
CASSQRGQSTDTQYF
>TRBV5-1
CASSLDSPGVNNSPLHF
>TRBV6-2/TRBV6-3
CASSYKWSLMDSPLHF
>TRBV7-9
CASSSVRGSNSPLHF
>TRBV7-3
CASSLSSGSYSGANVLTF
>TRBV18
CASSPPTGGNGYTF
>TRBV7-2
CASSDRNSLSTEAFF
>TRBV6-5
CASSLTGQVSYNEQFF
>TRBV5-5
CASSELGNQETQYF
>TRBV5-1
CASNRDSQRGGELFF
>TRBV15
CATSRTNPGARGYTF
>TRBV5-1
CASSLMYSAVPNEKLFF
>TRBV7-2
CASSLEIRETQYF
>TRBV6-6
CASSLTDRVYGYTF
>TRBV6-2/TRBV6-3
CASSYGSAYNSPLHF
>TRBV10-3
CAIRWEAGGQNEQFF
>TRBV15
CATSRDLQGAGDEQFF
>TRBV5-6
CASSLAPTVPNVLTF
>TRBV7-8
CASSLSGGAGETQFF
>TRBV7-8
CASSLAGGQEAFF
>TRBV20-1
CSARLPAGANVLTF
>TRBV24-1
CATSESNTDTQYF
>TRBV5-4
CASSHAGTGNTGELFF
>TRBV2
CASSPEGGDTGELFF
>TRBV6-5
CASRLTSTSTDTQYF
>TRBV5-1
CASSFGERGAPTDTQYF
>TRBV3-1
CASSRGVLTDTQYF
>TRBV12-3/TRBV12-4
CASSFSGARTEAFF
>TRBV6-2/TRBV6-3
CASSTRSQPQHF
>TRBV29-1
CSVGAGQIDIQYF
>TRBV29-1
CSVGGGLGETQYF
>TRBV3-1
CASRYSGGARDTQYF
>TRBV10-3
CAISKTYLPPGTEAFF
>TRBV7-2
CASASGGAAYNEQFF
>TRBV7-9
CASSNLPGQGTDTQYF
>TRBV5-6
CASSLLAGGRFSPDTQYF